The entry that follows covers one TCR beta chain sequence. The sample is drawn from a study of identical twins. Template switching added a universal primer binding site, and final cDNA carried unique molecular identifiers. Each CDR3 protein is one row after TCRdb ran MiXCR on the 5' RACE reads. The sample carries 400,000 to 550,000 distinct CDR3 sequences, approximately 22% recorded once. These data were also filed under a second study, of T cells expressing NK-cell markers. As that study records: Dominant NKG2C+ clonotypes in a handful of donors made up roughly 1.0-8% of CD8+ T cells. Whether expanded NKG2C-expressing T cell clones recognize HCMV is unknown.

Sequenced input: CD4+ T cells sorted from blood. This receptor was obtained from a young woman in good health.

CDR3 sequence (DNA): TGCGCCAGCAGCTTTGACGGACAGTCCTACGAGCAGTACTTC. Encoded protein: CASSFDGQSYEQYF. This chain links TRBV5-1 with TRBJ2-7; TRBD1 might be the D (6 bases). Per germline, CDR1 SGHRS and CDR2 YFSETQ. V was clipped by 2 bases and J by 1 base, with 10 bases between them. The CDR3 consists of 14 residues. The full variable domain, with the rest looked up from reference TRBV5-1 and TRBJ2-7, is KAGVTQTPRYLIKTRGQQVTLSCSPISGHRSVSWYQQTPGQGLQFLFEYFSETQRNKGNFPGRFSGRQFSNSRSEMNVSTLELGDSALYLCASSFDGQSYEQYFGPGTRLTVT.